Listed here are 10 T cell receptor beta chains from one sample, sequenced in a study of CD8 T cells in Susac syndrome. RNA in amounts of roughly 0.5 to 1 ug was reverse transcribed with random hexamers. TCRdb reprocessed the immunoSEQ multiplex PCR reads with MiXCR, giving one entry per CDR3 protein. The profile shows tens of thousands of distinct CDR3 sequences, over 95% of them singletons. The sequenced sample consisted of CD4+ T cells from PBMCs. All receptors derive from a human donor with multiple sclerosis.

J is TRBJ2-7 and V is TRBV5-6; TRBD1 or TRBD2 may be the D gene (6 bases each). Looked up from germline, CDR1 is SGHDT and CDR2 is YYEEEE. This CDR3 comprises 15 residues. Trimming took off 4 bases at V and 3 bases at J, with 17 bases between the two ends. The CDR3 protein is CASSPGGGQLYEQYF. The DNA for the CDR3 is TGTGCCAGCAGCCCCGGAGGGGGGCAGCTCTACGAGCAGTACTTC.

V usage is TRBV20-1 and J usage is TRBJ1-2; D is undetermined. The CDR3 spans 16 residues. In germline, CDR1 is DFQATT, CDR2 SNEGSKA (reference sequence). The V gene lost 6 bases and the J gene lost 6 bases, with 26 bases spanning the gap. The CDR3 coding sequence is TGCAGTGCCCTGGAACGGGATCCCAAACGGATCAATGGCTACACCTTC. This translates into CSALERDPKRINGYTF.

V and J are TRBV5-1 and TRBJ2-2; 7 bases agree with TRBD1. V trimming: 5 bases; J trimming: 3 bases; junction bases outside the gene matches: 4. The CDR3 covers 14 residues. CDR1 and CDR2 (germline): SGHRS, YFSETQ. The CDR3 region is CASRRDSDTGELFF. In DNA, the CDR3 is TGCGCCAGCAGACGGGACAGTGACACCGGGGAGCTGTTTTTT.

This rearrangement joins TRBV9 to TRBJ2-2; a possible D gene is TRBD2 (6 bases). The CDR3 has 16 residues. V lost 0 bases, J lost 7 bases, and 16 bases lay in between. Germline loops: CDR1 SGDLS, CDR2 YYNGEE. The CDR3 sequence: CASSVAGSQQVGELFF. The DNA of the CDR3 is TGTGCCAGCAGCGTAGCCGGGAGCCAGCAGGTCGGGGAGCTGTTTTTT.

The chain is built from TRBV5-1 and TRBJ2-5; D perhaps matches TRBD1 (5 bases). CDR1 is SGHRS, CDR2 YFSETQ, per germline. The CDR3 is 15 amino acids. V lost 0 bases and J 0 bases, leaving 9 bases between the germline ends. The CDR3 reads CASSLAPGYQETQYF. Written as DNA, the CDR3 is TGCGCCAGCAGCTTGGCCCCAGGGTACCAAGAGACCCAGTACTTC. The full variable domain, with the rest looked up from reference TRBV5-1 and TRBJ2-5, is KAGVTQTPRYLIKTRGQQVTLSCSPISGHRSVSWYQQTPGQGLQFLFEYFSETQRNKGNFPGRFSGRQFSNSRSEMNVSTLELGDSALYLCASSLAPGYQETQYFGPGTRLLVL.

This chain joins TRBV27 and TRBJ2-1; D might be TRBD2 (6 bases). The CDR3 has 14 amino acids. Trimming removed 2 bases from V and 4 bases from J, with 9 bases in between. Germline V lookup: CDR1 MNHEY, CDR2 SMNVEV (reference sequence). The CDR3 DNA follows: TGTGCCAGCAGTTTAGGGACTGATTACAATGAGCAGTTCTTC. Its protein is CASSLGTDYNEQFF.

The chain links TRBV20-1 to TRBJ2-5; TRBD2 matches 11 bases. Germline values: CDR1 DFQATT, CDR2 SNEGSKA (reference sequence). The CDR3 loop spans 14 amino acids. Germline trimming cut 4 bases from V and 5 bases from J; bases unmatched to any gene: 6. Here the CDR3 reads CSAMVLAGVETQYF. Written as DNA, the CDR3 is TGCAGTGCTATGGTACTAGCGGGGGTGGAGACCCAGTACTTC.

V and J are TRBV7-2 and TRBJ2-1; 15 bases are a match to TRBD2. The CDR3 is 16 amino acids. The V gene end was trimmed by 1 base and the J gene end by 10 bases; junction bases not matched to a gene: 5. Germline V gene data show CDR1 as SGHTA and CDR2 as FQGNSA. CDR3 loop: CASSLGGLAGGREQFF. The CDR3 DNA follows: TGTGCCAGCAGCTTAGGAGGACTAGCGGGGGGGAGGGAGCAGTTCTTC.

The rearrangement joins TRBV29-1 to TRBJ1-1; TRBD1 matches 8 bases. From germline, CDR1 is SQVTM and CDR2 ANQGSEA. Unmatched junction bases numbered 3, after V lost 8 bases and J lost 1 base. The CDR3 runs to 12 residues. The CDR3 DNA follows: TGCAGCACCGACAGGGGGAACACTGAAGCTTTCTTT. This encodes CSTDRGNTEAFF.

The V call is TRBV20-1, the J call TRBJ1-5; D gene unclear. The germline V and J ends were trimmed by 2 bases and 3 bases, with 14 bases remaining between them. The germline V gene has CDR1 DFQATT and CDR2 SNEGSKA (reference sequence). There are 15 residues in the CDR3. The chain's CDR3 is CSARRPQDLNQPQHF. The CDR3 bases are TGCAGTGCTAGAAGACCCCAGGACCTCAATCAGCCCCAGCATTTT.